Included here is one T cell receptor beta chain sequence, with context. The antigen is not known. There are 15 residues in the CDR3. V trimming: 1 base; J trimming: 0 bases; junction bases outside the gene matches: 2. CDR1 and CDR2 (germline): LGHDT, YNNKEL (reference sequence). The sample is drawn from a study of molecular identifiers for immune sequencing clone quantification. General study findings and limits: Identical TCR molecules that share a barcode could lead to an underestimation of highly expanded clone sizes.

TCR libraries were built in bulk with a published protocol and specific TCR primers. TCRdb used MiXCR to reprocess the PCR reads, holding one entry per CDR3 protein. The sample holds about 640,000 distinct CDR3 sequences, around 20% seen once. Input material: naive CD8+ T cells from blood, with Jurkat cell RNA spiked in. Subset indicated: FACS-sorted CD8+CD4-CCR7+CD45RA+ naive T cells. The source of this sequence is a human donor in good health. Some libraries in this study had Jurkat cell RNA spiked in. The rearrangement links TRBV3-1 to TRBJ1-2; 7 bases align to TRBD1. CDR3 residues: CASSQGQGTNYGYTF. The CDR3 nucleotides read TGTGCCAGCAGCCAAGGACAGGGAACTAACTATGGCTACACCTTC.